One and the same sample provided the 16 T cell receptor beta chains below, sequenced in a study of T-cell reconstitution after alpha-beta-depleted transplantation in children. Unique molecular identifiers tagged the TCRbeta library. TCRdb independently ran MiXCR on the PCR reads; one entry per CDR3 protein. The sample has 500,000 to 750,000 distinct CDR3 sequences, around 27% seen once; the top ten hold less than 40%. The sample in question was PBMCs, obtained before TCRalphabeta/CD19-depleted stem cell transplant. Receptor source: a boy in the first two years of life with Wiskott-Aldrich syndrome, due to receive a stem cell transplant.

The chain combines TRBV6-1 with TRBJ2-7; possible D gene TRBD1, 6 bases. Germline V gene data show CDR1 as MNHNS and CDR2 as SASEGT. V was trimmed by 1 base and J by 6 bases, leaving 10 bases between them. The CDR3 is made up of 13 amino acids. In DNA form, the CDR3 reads TGTGCCAGCAGTGAAGGCAGGGGCCTCGAGCAGTACTTC. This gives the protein CASSEGRGLEQYF.

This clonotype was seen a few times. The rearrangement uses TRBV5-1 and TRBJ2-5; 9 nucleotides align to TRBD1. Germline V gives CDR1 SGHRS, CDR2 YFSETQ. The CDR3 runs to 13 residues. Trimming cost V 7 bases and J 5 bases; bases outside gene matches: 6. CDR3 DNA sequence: TGCGCCAGCGCACTACAGGGGGCCGAGACCCAGTACTTC. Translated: CASALQGAETQYF.

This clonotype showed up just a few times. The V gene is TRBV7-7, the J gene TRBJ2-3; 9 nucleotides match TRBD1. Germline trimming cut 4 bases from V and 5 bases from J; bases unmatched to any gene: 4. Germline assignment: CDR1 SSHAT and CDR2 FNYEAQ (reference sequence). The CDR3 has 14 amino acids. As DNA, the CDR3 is TGTGCCAGCAGCTCACCGGGACAGGGAGATACGCAGTATTTT. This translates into CASSSPGQGDTQYF.

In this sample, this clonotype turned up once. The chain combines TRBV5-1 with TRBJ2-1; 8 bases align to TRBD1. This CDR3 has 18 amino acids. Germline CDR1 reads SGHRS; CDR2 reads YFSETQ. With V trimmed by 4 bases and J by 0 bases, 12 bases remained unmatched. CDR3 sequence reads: CASSRDRRLPSSYNEQFF. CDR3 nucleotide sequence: TGCGCCAGCAGCCGGGACAGGAGATTACCGAGCTCCTACAATGAGCAGTTCTTC.

CDR3 nucleotides: TGTGCCAGCAGTTTATATCTAGCGGGAGCCGACAATGAGCAGTTCTTC. It specifies CASSLYLAGADNEQFF. The V call is TRBV12-3 or TRBV12-4, the J call TRBJ2-1; 10 bases are shared with TRBD2. The J segment lost 5 bases and the V segment lost 2 bases, leaving 6 bases of the junction unmatched. This CDR3 has 16 residues.

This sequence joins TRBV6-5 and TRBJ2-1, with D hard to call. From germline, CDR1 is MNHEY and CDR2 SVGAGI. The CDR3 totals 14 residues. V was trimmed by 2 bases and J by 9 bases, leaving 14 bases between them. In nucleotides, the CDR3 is TGTGCCAGCAGTTACGGCCCGGTTTTGGGTGAGCAGTTCTTC. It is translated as CASSYGPVLGEQFF.

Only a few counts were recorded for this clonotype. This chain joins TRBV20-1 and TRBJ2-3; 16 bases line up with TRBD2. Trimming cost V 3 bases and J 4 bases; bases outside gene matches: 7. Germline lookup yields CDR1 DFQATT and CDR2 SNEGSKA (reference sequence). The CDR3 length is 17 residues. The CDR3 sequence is CSARGLAGGPVSDTQYF. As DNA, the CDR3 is TGCAGTGCTAGGGGACTAGCGGGAGGGCCTGTATCAGATACGCAGTATTTT.

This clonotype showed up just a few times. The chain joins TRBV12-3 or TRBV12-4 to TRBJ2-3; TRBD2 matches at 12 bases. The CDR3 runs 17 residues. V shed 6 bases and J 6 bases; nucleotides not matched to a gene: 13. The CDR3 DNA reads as TGTGCCAGCAGCCGACGACTGGGGACTAGCGGGCGGGATACGCAGTATTTT. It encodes CASSRRLGTSGRDTQYF.

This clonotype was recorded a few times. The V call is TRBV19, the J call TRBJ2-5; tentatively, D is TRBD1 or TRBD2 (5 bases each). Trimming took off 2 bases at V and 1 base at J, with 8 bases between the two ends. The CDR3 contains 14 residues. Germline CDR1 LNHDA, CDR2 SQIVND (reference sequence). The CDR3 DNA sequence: TGTGCCAGTAGTATATTCGGGACCCAAGAGACCCAGTACTTC. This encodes CASSIFGTQETQYF.

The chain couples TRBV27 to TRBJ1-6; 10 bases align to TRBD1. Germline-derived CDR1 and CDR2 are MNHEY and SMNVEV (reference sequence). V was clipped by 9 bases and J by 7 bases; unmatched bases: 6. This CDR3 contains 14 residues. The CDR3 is CASQRQGANSPLHF. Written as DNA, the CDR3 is TGTGCCAGTCAAAGACAGGGGGCAAATTCACCCCTCCACTTT.

The CDR3 DNA sequence: TGCAGCGTTGAGACTAGCGGGAGGCCTAGAGGTTACGAGCAGTACTTC. Residues: CSVETSGRPRGYEQYF. The rearrangement links TRBV29-1 to TRBJ2-7, with TRBD2 matching 13 bases. V dropped 3 bases and J dropped 4; count of bases not matched to a gene: 9. The CDR3 is 16 residues long. CDR1 is SQVTM and CDR2 is ANQGSEA in the germline V gene.

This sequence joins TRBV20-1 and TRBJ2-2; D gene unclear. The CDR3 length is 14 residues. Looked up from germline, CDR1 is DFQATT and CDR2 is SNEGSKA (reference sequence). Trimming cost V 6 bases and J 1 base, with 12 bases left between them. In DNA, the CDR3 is TGCAGTGCACCGAGTCAGTGGAACACCGGGGAGCTGTTTTTT. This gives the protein CSAPSQWNTGELFF.

The CDR3 is CASSGRTNTEAFF. CDR3 nucleotides: TGCGCCAGCAGCGGACGGACGAACACTGAAGCTTTCTTT. This chain joins TRBV5-1 and TRBJ1-1; D not certain. V shed 4 bases and J shed 1 base, with 8 bases lying between them. The germline V gene encodes CDR1 SGHRS and CDR2 YFSETQ. The CDR3 is 13 residues long. Filled out from reference TRBV5-1 and TRBJ1-1, the complete variable domain reads KAGVTQTPRYLIKTRGQQVTLSCSPISGHRSVSWYQQTPGQGLQFLFEYFSETQRNKGNFPGRFSGRQFSNSRSEMNVSTLELGDSALYLCASSGRTNTEAFFGQGTRLTVV.

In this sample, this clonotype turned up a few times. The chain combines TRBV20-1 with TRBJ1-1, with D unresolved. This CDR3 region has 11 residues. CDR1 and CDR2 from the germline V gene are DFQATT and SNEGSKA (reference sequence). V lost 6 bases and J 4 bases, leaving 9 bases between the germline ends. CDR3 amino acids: CSAPEPTEAFF. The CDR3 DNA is TGCAGTGCCCCGGAGCCCACTGAAGCTTTCTTT.

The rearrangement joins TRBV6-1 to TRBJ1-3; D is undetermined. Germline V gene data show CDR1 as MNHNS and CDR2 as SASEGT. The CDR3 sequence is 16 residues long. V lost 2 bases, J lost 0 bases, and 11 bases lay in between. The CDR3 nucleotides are TGTGCCAGCAGTGAATTGGGTTTAGGCTCTGGAAACACCATATATTTT. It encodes CASSELGLGSGNTIYF.

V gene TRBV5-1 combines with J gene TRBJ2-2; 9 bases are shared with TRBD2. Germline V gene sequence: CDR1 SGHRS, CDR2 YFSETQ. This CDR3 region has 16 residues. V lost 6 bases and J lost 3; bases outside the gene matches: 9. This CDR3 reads CASTVSGSRDTGELFF. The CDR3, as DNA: TGCGCCAGCACCGTTAGCGGGAGTCGGGACACCGGGGAGCTGTTTTTT.